Listed below are T cell receptor beta chains from one sample, sequenced in a study of T cell responses to AZD1222 COVID-19 vaccine. TCRdb keeps only in-frame clones here, not all; method: immunoSEQ multiplex PCR. This table has under 50,000 clones, about 91% appearing once. Sequenced here: peripheral blood, sampled 28 days after the second AZD1222 dose. The receptor source for this set is an adult who received the AZD1222 COVID-19 vaccine. The CDR3 runs from the conserved cysteine through the conserved F or W. A D gene is named only where the DNA matches it firmly. Size is omitted from some rows. Given values are once, few, many or a class for expanded clones.

>TRBJ2-3|TRBV28|TRBD2|NA
CASSLWKLADSTDTQYF
TGTGCCAGCAGTTTATGGAAACTAGCGGACAGCACAGATACGCAGTATTTT
>TRBJ2-1|TRBV28|NA|NA
CASGGPYNEQFF
TGTGCCAGCGGGGGCCCCTACAATGAGCAGTTCTTC
>TRBJ2-7|TRBV6-4|TRBD1|few
CASSRGGGYEQYF
TGTGCCAGCAGCCGAGGGGGCGGTTACGAGCAGTACTTC
>TRBJ1-4|TRBV6-1|NA|NA
CASSEERGTNEKLFF
TGTGCCAGCAGTGAAGAGAGGGGGACTAATGAAAAACTGTTTTTT
>TRBJ2-3|TRBV28|TRBD2|NA
CASSLAGLAGGTDTQYF
TGTGCCAGCAGTTTAGCGGGACTAGCGGGGGGCACAGATACGCAGTATTTT
>TRBJ1-5|TRBV6-4|TRBD1|NA
CASRRQGALNQPQHF
TGTGCCAGCAGACGACAGGGGGCCCTCAATCAGCCCCAGCATTTT
>TRBJ1-1|TRBV18|NA|NA
CASSPTKETARGGAFF
TGTGCCAGCTCACCAACGAAAGAGACAGCCCGCGGCGGAGCTTTCTTT
>TRBJ2-1|TRBV10-1|NA|NA
CASSESANYNEQFF
TGCGCCAGCTCCGAGTCGGCTAACTACAATGAGCAGTTCTTC
>TRBJ1-4|TRBV10-3|NA|once
CAISGSNEKLFF
TGTGCCATCTCAGGTTCTAATGAAAAACTGTTTTTT
>TRBJ2-7|TRBV25-1|NA|NA
CASSEYTYEQYF
TGTGCCAGCAGTGAATACACCTACGAGCAGTACTTC
>TRBJ2-3|TRBV12-3/TRBV12-4|NA|NA
CASSASTDTQYF
TGTGCCAGCAGTGCCAGCACAGATACGCAGTATTTT
>TRBJ1-5|TRBV7-9|NA|NA
CASSLGTGRINQPQHF
TGTGCCAGCAGCTTAGGCACAGGCCGGATCAATCAGCCCCAGCATTTT
>TRBJ2-5|TRBV18|TRBD1|NA
CASSPPGQSRETQYF
TGTGCCAGCTCACCCCCGGGACAGTCCCGTGAGACCCAGTACTTC
>TRBJ1-1|TRBV6-5|NA|NA
CASSYSGEAFF
TGTGCCAGCAGTTACTCTGGTGAAGCTTTCTTT
>TRBJ1-6|TRBV7-3|NA|NA
CASSLQGKGNSPLHF
TGTGCCAGCAGCTTACAGGGAAAAGGGAATTCACCCCTCCACTTT
>TRBJ2-1|TRBV7-9|NA|NA
CASSSEPGRKSWDEQFF
TGTGCCAGCAGCTCGGAGCCGGGACGGAAGAGCTGGGATGAGCAGTTCTTC
>TRBJ2-7|TRBV5-1|NA|NA
CASSLERGLYEQYF
TGCGCCAGCAGCTTGGAACGGGGGCTCTACGAGCAGTACTTC
>TRBJ1-2|TRBV6-5|TRBD1|NA
CASRRTGNYGYTF
TGTGCCAGCAGACGGACAGGCAACTATGGCTACACCTTC
>TRBJ2-1|TRBV11-2|NA|NA
CASSLEASVLDRDNEQFF
TGTGCCAGCAGCTTAGAGGCTAGCGTTCTGGATAGGGACAATGAGCAGTTCTTC
>TRBJ1-1|TRBV6-2/TRBV6-3|NA|once
CASSYSVNTEAFF
TGTGCCAGCAGTTATTCAGTGAACACTGAAGCTTTCTTT
>TRBJ1-4|TRBV5-6|NA|NA
CASSLGLNEKLFF
TGTGCCAGCAGCTTGGGGCTAAATGAAAAACTGTTTTTT
>TRBJ1-1|TRBV5-6|NA|NA
CASSFRAESKSTEAFF
TGTGCCAGCAGCTTTAGGGCCGAATCTAAGAGCACTGAAGCTTTCTTT
>TRBJ2-3|TRBV12-5|NA|once
CASGLGGASTDTQYF
TGTGCTAGTGGTTTGGGGGGGGCGAGCACAGATACGCAGTATTTT
>TRBJ2-3|TRBV2|NA|NA
CASSLTDTQYF
TGTGCCAGCAGTCTTACAGATACGCAGTATTTT
>TRBJ1-2|TRBV19|NA|NA
CASSMAGVGYTF
TGTGCCAGTAGTATGGCAGGGGTTGGCTACACCTTC
>TRBJ2-2|TRBV29-1|TRBD2|NA
CSVEEPRGGTGELFF
TGCAGCGTTGAAGAGCCACGGGGAGGGACCGGGGAGCTGTTTTTT
>TRBJ1-1|TRBV19|NA|NA
CASSIETGVAFF
TGTGCCAGTAGTATAGAGACAGGAGTTGCTTTCTTT
>TRBJ2-5|TRBV7-2|NA|NA
CASSYPGGRGAQYF
TGTGCCAGCAGCTACCCGGGGGGCCGAGGGGCCCAGTACTTC
>TRBJ1-5|TRBV7-8|NA|NA
CASSAVLSNQPQHF
TGTGCCAGCAGCGCGGTCCTTAGCAATCAGCCCCAGCATTTT
>TRBJ1-5|TRBV6-2/TRBV6-3|NA|NA
CASSHYSGGRNQPQHF
TGTGCCAGCAGTCACTACAGCGGGGGTCGAAATCAGCCCCAGCATTTT
>TRBJ1-1|TRBV7-9|NA|NA
CASSLERGLNTEAFF
TGTGCCAGCAGCTTAGAGAGAGGTCTGAACACTGAAGCTTTCTTT
>TRBJ1-1|TRBV6-2/TRBV6-3|NA|NA
CASSYSWENTEAFF
TGTGCCAGCAGTTACTCGTGGGAGAACACTGAAGCTTTCTTT
>TRBJ1-1|TRBV28|NA|NA
CASSFVTNTEAFF
TGTGCCAGCAGTTTTGTCACGAACACTGAAGCTTTCTTT
>TRBJ2-7|TRBV3-1/TRBV3-2|TRBD2|once
CASSQDRLAGGPGEQYF
TGTGCCAGCAGCCAAGATCGACTAGCGGGAGGGCCGGGGGAGCAGTACTTC
>TRBJ2-7|TRBV5-1|NA|NA
CASSLERGEGTKNF
TGCGCCAGCAGCTTGGAGAGGGGTGAGGGGACAAAGAACTTC
>TRBJ2-2|TRBV5-4|TRBD2|NA
CASSGATSGGGGELFF
TGTGCCAGCAGCGGCGCTACTAGCGGCGGTGGCGGGGAGCTGTTTTTT
>TRBJ2-2|TRBV5-4|TRBD2|NA
CASSPGGAAGGSGELFF
TGTGCCAGCAGCCCCGGGGGTGCAGCGGGGGGTAGCGGGGAGCTGTTTTTT
>TRBJ1-3|TRBV7-9|NA|NA
CASSLERSGNTIYF
TGTGCCAGCAGCTTAGAGCGCTCGGGAAACACCATATATTTT
>TRBJ2-7|TRBV2|NA|NA
CASRGTGSSYEQYF
TGTGCCAGCAGGGGGACGGGCAGCTCCTACGAGCAGTACTTC
>TRBJ2-3|TRBV5-1|NA|NA
CASSSYRSSTDTQYF
TGCGCCAGCAGCTCCTACAGGAGTAGCACAGATACGCAGTATTTT
>TRBJ1-5|TRBV3-1/TRBV3-2|NA|NA
CASSPGPSSNQPQHF
TGTGCCAGCAGCCCAGGACCGTCGAGCAATCAGCCCCAGCATTTT
>TRBJ2-7|TRBV29-1|NA|NA
CSGKTASYEQYF
TGCAGCGGCAAGACAGCATCCTACGAGCAGTACTTC
>TRBJ1-5|TRBV19|NA|few
CASSIRLADYQPQHF
TGTGCCAGTAGTATAAGGTTGGCAGACTATCAGCCCCAGCATTTT
>TRBJ1-5|TRBV28|NA|NA
CASSSYRVGQPQHF
TGTGCCAGCAGTTCCTACAGGGTAGGACAGCCCCAGCATTTT
>TRBJ2-5|TRBV5-4|TRBD2|NA
CASSLKRGQQETQYF
TGTGCCAGCAGCTTGAAGCGGGGTCAACAAGAGACCCAGTACTTC
>TRBJ2-2|TRBV4-1|TRBD1|NA
CASSLRTGPDRELFF
TGCGCCAGCAGCCTGAGGACAGGGCCGGATCGGGAGCTGTTTTTT
>TRBJ2-1|TRBV5-1|NA|NA
CASSESGLNWDEQFF
TGCGCCAGCAGTGAAAGCGGGTTAAACTGGGATGAGCAGTTCTTC
>TRBJ1-6|TRBV7-9|NA|NA
CASSSITSPLHF
TGTGCCAGCAGCTCTATAACTTCACCCCTCCACTTT
>TRBJ2-5|TRBV7-9|NA|NA
CASSLTDQETQYF
TGTGCCAGCAGCCTTACCGACCAAGAGACCCAGTACTTC
>TRBJ2-2|TRBV27|NA|NA
CASSGSNTGELFF
TGTGCCAGCAGTGGTAGTAACACCGGGGAGCTGTTTTTT